This T cell receptor beta chain came from a study of T cells after posttransplantation cyclophosphamide. Broader study findings: Donor-recipient repertoire similarity was low at 1-2 months, rising over year one. Skin or GI-infiltrating T cells shared few TRB sequences with blood. Recipient CMV seropositivity and CMV reactivation strongly tracked TRB clonality.

This clone was observed at least ten times. What it binds is not known. CDR3 length equals 15 residues. V trimming: 4 bases; J trimming: 8 bases; junction bases outside the gene matches: 8. CDR1 and CDR2 from the germline V gene are SGHRS and YFSETQ. Profiled with immunoSEQ multiplex PCR; TCRdb holds only in-frame clones, not every one. Sampling found approximately 27,000 clones, none seen once. This clonotype was sampled from a man in his fifties or sixties in good health, CMV-negative, and a related stem cell transplant donor. Specimen: PBMCs. The chain recombines TRBV5-1 with TRBJ2-1; TRBD2 matches 11 bases. CDR3 protein: CASSPTSGSPDEQFF. The CDR3, as DNA: TGCGCCAGCAGCCCTACTAGCGGGAGTCCGGATGAGCAGTTCTTC.